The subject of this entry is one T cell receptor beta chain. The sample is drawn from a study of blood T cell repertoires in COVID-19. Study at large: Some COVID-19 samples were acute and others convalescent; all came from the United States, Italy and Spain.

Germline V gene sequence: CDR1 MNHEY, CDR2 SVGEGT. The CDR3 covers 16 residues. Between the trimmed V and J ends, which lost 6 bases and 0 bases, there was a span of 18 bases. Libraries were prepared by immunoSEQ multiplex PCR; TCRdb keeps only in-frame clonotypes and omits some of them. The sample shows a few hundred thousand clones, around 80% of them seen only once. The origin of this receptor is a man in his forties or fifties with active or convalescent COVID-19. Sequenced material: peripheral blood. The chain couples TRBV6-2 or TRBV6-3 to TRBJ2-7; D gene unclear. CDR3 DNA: TGTGCCAGCAGCTGGAAACCGACGGCGGCCTCCTACGAGCAGTACTTC. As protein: CASSWKPTAASYEQYF.